Sequencing of this T cell receptor (beta chain) was carried out in a study of blood T cell repertoires in COVID-19 (dated by TCRdb to about 2020). Looking at the study overall: Samples from collaborators originated in the United States, Italy and Spain and spanned both the acute and convalescent phases of COVID-19. The prospective study material was composed of cDNA or gDNA derived from T cells, B-cell-depleted T cells, or PBMCs. Deeply sampled blood TCRbeta repertoires from subjects exposed to, actively infected with, or recovered from COVID-19 were included in the dataset. The repertoires were made available in a free public database intended to serve as a resource for research on the immune response to SARS-CoV-2. The samples were drawn from the first 160 participants of the ongoing ImmuneRACE study and from under 1,500 subjects provided by 6 global collaborators. Sample metadata almost always included a de-identified subject ID, COVID-19 status, age in years and sex. HLA class I and class II types, where available, came from metadata supplied by the sample provider rather than from assay-based typing. Results and caveats for the whole study, not just this receptor: How much clinical and demographic metadata was included differed by source and by participant, and the metadata was provided uncurated.

The immunoSEQ Assay, a bias-controlled multiplex PCR, was used to amplify TCRbeta CDR3 regions from genomic DNA. For the original study's pipeline: Nucleated cell counts per sample were estimated from amplification of reference gene primers within the assay. To quantify the absolute abundance of each unique TCRbeta CDR3 rearrangement, sequence reads were collapsed and filtered. For each sample, productive Simpson clonality was calculated as the square root of Simpson's diversity index over productive rearrangements. Held by TCRdb, this immuneACCESS table contains in-frame sequences only and omits some clones. Under half of the omission traces to an unresolved V gene where checked; the cause of the rest is unknown. V and J calls and clone size are those listed in that table; D and trimming were worked out from the DNA. The sample data list 250,000 to 350,000 clones, and about nine tenths of these were observed just once. The top ten clones comprise less than 1% of the sample.

A second Seattle source provided samples from volunteer blood donors who had recovered from COVID-19. Each collaborating institution followed its own protocols to collect whole blood in K2EDTA tubes. For TCRbeta analysis, collaborators shipped samples as frozen whole blood, isolated PBMCs, or DNA extracted from either of those sample types. As to this clone: It has no known antigen specificity. The record has no base qualities; no much larger clone is one base away.

Sequencing used peripheral blood. This sequence originates from a woman in her thirties or forties who had recovered from COVID-19.

The nucleotide sequence is given as TGTGCCAGCAGCTTAGCGGGAGCGGTTGCCGGGGAGCTGTTTTTT. Its product reads: CASSLAGAVAGELFF. The rearranged segments are TRBV7-6 and TRBJ2-2; TRBD2 could be the D gene, as 5 bases match. Trimming at the junction amounts to 0 bases on V and 6 bases on J, and the germline ends lie 11 bases apart. The CDR3 goes from the cysteine to the phenylalanine over 15 residues. Only the CDR3 DNA is retained, 45 bases long and in frame from the first base. Taken from the germline V gene, the CDR1 and CDR2 loops are SGHVS and FNYEAQ.